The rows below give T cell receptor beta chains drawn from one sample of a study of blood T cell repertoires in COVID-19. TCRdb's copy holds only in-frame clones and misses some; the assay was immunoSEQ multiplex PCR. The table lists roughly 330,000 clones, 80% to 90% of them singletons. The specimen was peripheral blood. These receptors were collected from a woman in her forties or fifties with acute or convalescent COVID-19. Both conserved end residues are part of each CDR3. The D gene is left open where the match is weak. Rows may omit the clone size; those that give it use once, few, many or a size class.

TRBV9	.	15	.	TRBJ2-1	TGTGCCAGCAGCGTACAGCCAGGGCAGTACAATGAGCAGTTCTTC	CASSVQPGQYNEQFF
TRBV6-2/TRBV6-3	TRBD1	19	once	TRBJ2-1	TGTGCCAGCAGTGGCCGAGATCCGAAGGGGGCCAACTCCTACAATGAGCAGTTCTTC	CASSGRDPKGANSYNEQFF
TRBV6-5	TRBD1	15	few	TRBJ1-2	TGTGCCAGCAGCACCGGTGGACAGGGGGCGATCGGCTACACCTTC	CASSTGGQGAIGYTF
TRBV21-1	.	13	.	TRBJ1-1	TGTGCCAGCAGGTCAGACAGTAACACTGAAGCTTTCTTT	CASRSDSNTEAFF
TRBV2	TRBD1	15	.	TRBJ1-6	TGTGCCAGCAGCGGGACAGGGGTAGGTAATTCACCCCTCCACTTT	CASSGTGVGNSPLHF
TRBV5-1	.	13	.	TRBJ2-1	TGCGCCAGCAGCTTGGTGGCGGAGAATGAGCAGTTCTTC	CASSLVAENEQFF
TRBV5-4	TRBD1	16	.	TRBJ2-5	TGTGCCAGCAGCTTGAGCAGGGGGTTTCCCCAAGAGACCCAGTACTTC	CASSLSRGFPQETQYF
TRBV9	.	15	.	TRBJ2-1	TGTGCCAGCAGCCCCGGAGGGCTCTTTAACAATGAGCAGTTCTTC	CASSPGGLFNNEQFF
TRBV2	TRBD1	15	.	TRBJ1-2	TGTGCCAGCAGCGCGGGACAGGGGTCCAACTATGGCTACACCTTC	CASSAGQGSNYGYTF
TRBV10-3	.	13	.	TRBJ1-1	TGTGCCATCAGTCAGGGGCCGGGCACTGAAGCTTTCTTT	CAISQGPGTEAFF
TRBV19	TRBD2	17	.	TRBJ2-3	TGTGCCAGCGGCGGACTAGCGGGGAAAGTTAGCACAGATACGCAGTATTTT	CASGGLAGKVSTDTQYF
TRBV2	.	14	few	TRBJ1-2	TGTGCCAGCAGTGGATTTAGTACCCCCGGGGGCTACACCTTC	CASSGFSTPGGYTF
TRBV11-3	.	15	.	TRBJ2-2	TGTGCCAGCAGCTTATGGACAGCGAGCACCGGGGAGCTGTTTTTT	CASSLWTASTGELFF
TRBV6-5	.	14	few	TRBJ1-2	TGTGCCAGCAGTTACGTCGACAGTTCCTATGGCTACACCTTC	CASSYVDSSYGYTF